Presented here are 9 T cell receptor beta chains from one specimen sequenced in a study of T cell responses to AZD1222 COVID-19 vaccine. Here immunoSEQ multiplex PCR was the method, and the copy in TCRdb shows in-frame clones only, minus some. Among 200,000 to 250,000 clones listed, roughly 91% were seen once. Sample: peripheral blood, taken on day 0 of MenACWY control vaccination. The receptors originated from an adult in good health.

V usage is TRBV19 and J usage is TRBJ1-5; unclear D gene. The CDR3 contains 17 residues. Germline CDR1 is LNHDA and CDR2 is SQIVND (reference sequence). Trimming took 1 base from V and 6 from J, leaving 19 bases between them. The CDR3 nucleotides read TGTGCCAGTAGTATAGTCACACAGCGGGTTCAGAGTCAGCCCCAGCATTTT. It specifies CASSIVTQRVQSQPQHF.

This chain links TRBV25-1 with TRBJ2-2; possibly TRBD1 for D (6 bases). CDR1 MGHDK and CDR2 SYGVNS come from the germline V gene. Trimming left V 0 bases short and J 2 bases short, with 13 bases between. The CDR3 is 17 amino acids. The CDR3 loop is CASSEYRQDINTGELFF. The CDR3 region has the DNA TGTGCCAGCAGTGAATATCGACAGGACATCAACACCGGGGAGCTGTTTTTT.

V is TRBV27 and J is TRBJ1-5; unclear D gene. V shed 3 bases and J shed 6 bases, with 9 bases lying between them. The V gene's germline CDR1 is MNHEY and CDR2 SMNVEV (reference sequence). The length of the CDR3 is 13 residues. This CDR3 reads CASSFDRGQPQHF. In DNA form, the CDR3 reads TGTGCCAGCAGTTTCGACCGGGGTCAGCCCCAGCATTTT.

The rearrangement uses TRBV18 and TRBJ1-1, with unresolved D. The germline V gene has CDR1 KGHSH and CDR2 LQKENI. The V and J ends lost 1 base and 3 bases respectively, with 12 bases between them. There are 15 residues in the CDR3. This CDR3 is CASSPLPTMDTEAFF. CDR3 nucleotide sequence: TGTGCCAGCTCACCACTTCCTACAATGGACACTGAAGCTTTCTTT.

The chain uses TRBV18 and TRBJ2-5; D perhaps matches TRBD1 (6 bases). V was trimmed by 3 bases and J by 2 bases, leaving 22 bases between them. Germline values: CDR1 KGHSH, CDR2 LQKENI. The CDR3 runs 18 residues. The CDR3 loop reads CASSPPRGGSQGQETQYF. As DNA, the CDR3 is TGTGCCAGCTCACCGCCCCGTGGGGGAAGCCAGGGGCAAGAGACCCAGTACTTC.

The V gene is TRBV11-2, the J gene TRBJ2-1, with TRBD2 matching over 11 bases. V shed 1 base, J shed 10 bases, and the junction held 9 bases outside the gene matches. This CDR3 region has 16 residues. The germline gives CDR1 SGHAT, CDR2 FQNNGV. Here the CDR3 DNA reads TGTGCCAGCAGCTTAGTTGGTAGCGGGGGGGCAGGGGAGCAGTTCTTC. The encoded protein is CASSLVGSGGAGEQFF.

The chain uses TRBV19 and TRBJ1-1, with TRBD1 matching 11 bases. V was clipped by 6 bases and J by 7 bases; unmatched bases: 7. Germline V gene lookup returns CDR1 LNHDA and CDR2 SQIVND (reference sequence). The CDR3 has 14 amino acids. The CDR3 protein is CASRRDRGTGEAFF. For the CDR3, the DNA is TGTGCCAGTAGACGGGACAGGGGGACCGGTGAAGCTTTCTTT.

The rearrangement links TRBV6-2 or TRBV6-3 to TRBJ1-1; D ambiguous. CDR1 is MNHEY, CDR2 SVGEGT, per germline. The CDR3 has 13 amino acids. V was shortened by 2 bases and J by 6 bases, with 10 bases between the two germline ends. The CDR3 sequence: CASSYNRVPEAFF. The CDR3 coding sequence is TGTGCCAGCAGTTACAATAGGGTCCCTGAAGCTTTCTTT.

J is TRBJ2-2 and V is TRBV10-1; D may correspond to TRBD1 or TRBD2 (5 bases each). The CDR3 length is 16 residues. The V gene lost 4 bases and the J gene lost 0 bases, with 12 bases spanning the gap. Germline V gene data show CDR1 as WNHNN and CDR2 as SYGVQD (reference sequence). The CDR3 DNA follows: TGCGCCAGCAGTGGAGACTACAGGACGAACACCGGGGAGCTGTTTTTT. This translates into CASSGDYRTNTGELFF.